These T cell receptor beta chains were read from a single sample in a study of shared clonotypes between healthy human individuals. Only in-frame clones appear in the TCRdb table, and some are missing; sequencing was by immunoSEQ multiplex PCR. Of roughly 1,500,000 clones listed, roughly 98% were seen once; the top ten hold roughly 0.45%. Sequences were obtained from naive CD4+ T cells sorted from blood. All receptors come from a man aged 25-45 years in good health. Each CDR3 is given with its conserved first and last residue. Each record gives: V gene, clone size, D gene, J gene, CDR3 DNA, CDR3 protein. The D gene is left open where the match is weak. Rows give clone size only sometimes, using once, few, many, or a class for an expanded clone.

V gene: TRBV5-5
clone size: -
D gene: -
J gene: TRBJ2-7
CDR3 DNA: TGTGCCAGCAGCTTGGTAACTTTTGCACGCAGGGCCTACGAGCAGTACTTC
CDR3 protein: CASSLVTFARRAYEQYF

V gene: TRBV19
clone size: -
D gene: -
J gene: TRBJ2-1
CDR3 DNA: TGTGCCAGCGGACCCTACACCAATGAGCAGTTCTTC
CDR3 protein: CASGPYTNEQFF

V gene: TRBV7-3
clone size: -
D gene: -
J gene: TRBJ2-2
CDR3 DNA: TGTGCCAGCAGCCCTCGGGTGAACACCGGGGAGCTGTTTTTT
CDR3 protein: CASSPRVNTGELFF

V gene: TRBV19
clone size: -
D gene: TRBD1
J gene: TRBJ1-1
CDR3 DNA: TGTGCCACTGTGGACAGGCCCTTATTGGGGGACACTGAAGCTTTCTTT
CDR3 protein: CATVDRPLLGDTEAFF

V gene: TRBV6-5
clone size: -
D gene: -
J gene: TRBJ2-1
CDR3 DNA: TGTGCCAGCAAACAAGCGGGCCCCTACAATGAGCAGTTCTTC
CDR3 protein: CASKQAGPYNEQFF

V gene: TRBV6-1
clone size: -
D gene: -
J gene: TRBJ1-4
CDR3 DNA: TGTGCCAGCAGTGAGTTTGGGAGGACTAATGAAAAACTGTTTTTT
CDR3 protein: CASSEFGRTNEKLFF

V gene: TRBV28
clone size: once
D gene: -
J gene: TRBJ1-5
CDR3 DNA: TGTGCCAGCAGTTTGTTGGATCAGCCCCAGCATTTT
CDR3 protein: CASSLLDQPQHF

V gene: TRBV28
clone size: -
D gene: -
J gene: TRBJ2-1
CDR3 DNA: TGTGCCAGCAGTTTGGAGACTACCCTGAGGAATGAGCAGTTCTTC
CDR3 protein: CASSLETTLRNEQFF

V gene: TRBV28
clone size: once
D gene: TRBD1
J gene: TRBJ1-1
CDR3 DNA: TGTGCCAGCAGTTTTGGACAGGGGATCACTGAAGCTTTCTTT
CDR3 protein: CASSFGQGITEAFF

V gene: TRBV9
clone size: once
D gene: TRBD1
J gene: TRBJ1-3
CDR3 DNA: TGTGCCAGCAGCGGACAGGGCTACGGAAACACCATATATTTT
CDR3 protein: CASSGQGYGNTIYF

V gene: TRBV6-5
clone size: once
D gene: -
J gene: TRBJ1-3
CDR3 DNA: TGTGCCAGCAGTTATTCAATTGGGCCGGGCACCATATATTTT
CDR3 protein: CASSYSIGPGTIYF

V gene: TRBV6-4
clone size: -
D gene: TRBD1
J gene: TRBJ2-1
CDR3 DNA: TGTGCCAGCAGAAGGGACAGCTCCTACAATGAGCAGTTCTTC
CDR3 protein: CASRRDSSYNEQFF

V gene: TRBV7-9
clone size: -
D gene: -
J gene: TRBJ2-5
CDR3 DNA: TGTGCCAGCAGCTTAGCGGGGGCCCAAGAGACCCAGTACTTC
CDR3 protein: CASSLAGAQETQYF

V gene: TRBV7-2
clone size: -
D gene: -
J gene: TRBJ1-5
CDR3 DNA: TGTGCCAGCAGCCCAGCTACAGGCAATCAGCCCCAGCATTTT
CDR3 protein: CASSPATGNQPQHF

V gene: TRBV2
clone size: once
D gene: TRBD1
J gene: TRBJ2-7
CDR3 DNA: TGTGCCATGGGACAGAGAGGCTACGAGCAGTACTTC
CDR3 protein: CAMGQRGYEQYF

V gene: TRBV5-8
clone size: -
D gene: TRBD1
J gene: TRBJ1-1
CDR3 DNA: TGTGCCAGCAGCTTGTCGCCAGGGGGTTTCTCTGAAGCTTTCTTT
CDR3 protein: CASSLSPGGFSEAFF

V gene: TRBV27
clone size: -
D gene: -
J gene: TRBJ2-3
CDR3 DNA: TGTGCCAGTCGACCGGGCCCGTCGGATACGCAGTATTTT
CDR3 protein: CASRPGPSDTQYF

V gene: TRBV6-5
clone size: -
D gene: -
J gene: TRBJ2-1
CDR3 DNA: TGTGCCAGCGCCACTACTTTGGGCCCATACAATGAGCAGTTCTTC
CDR3 protein: CASATTLGPYNEQFF

V gene: TRBV30
clone size: -
D gene: -
J gene: TRBJ1-2
CDR3 DNA: TGTGCCTGGAGCAAGGGGCGAAATGGCTACACCTTC
CDR3 protein: CAWSKGRNGYTF

V gene: TRBV6-4
clone size: -
D gene: -
J gene: TRBJ2-1
CDR3 DNA: TGTGCCACCAGTTACTCGCCCACAAGCTCCTACAATGAGCAGTTCTTC
CDR3 protein: CATSYSPTSSYNEQFF

V gene: TRBV9
clone size: -
D gene: -
J gene: TRBJ1-6
CDR3 DNA: TGTGCCAGCAGTGAACAGGGTTCACCCCTCCACTTT
CDR3 protein: CASSEQGSPLHF

V gene: TRBV28
clone size: -
D gene: -
J gene: TRBJ2-6
CDR3 DNA: TGTGCCAGCAGTTTAACTCGCCGTACTTGGGGGAAGGAATCTGGGGCCAACGTCCTGACTTTC
CDR3 protein: CASSLTRRTWGKESGANVLTF

V gene: TRBV29-1
clone size: -
D gene: TRBD2
J gene: TRBJ2-1
CDR3 DNA: TGCAGCGTTTGTCCCAGCGGGAGCTTCACTGAGCAGTTCTTC
CDR3 protein: CSVCPSGSFTEQFF

V gene: TRBV4-3
clone size: -
D gene: -
J gene: TRBJ2-2
CDR3 DNA: TGCGCCAGCAGCCAAACAGGGACCAACACCGGGGAGCTGTTTTTT
CDR3 protein: CASSQTGTNTGELFF

V gene: TRBV15
clone size: -
D gene: -
J gene: TRBJ1-4
CDR3 DNA: TGTGCCACCAGCAGAGAGGGTGGGAATAATGAAAAACTGTTTTTT
CDR3 protein: CATSREGGNNEKLFF

V gene: TRBV27
clone size: -
D gene: TRBD2
J gene: TRBJ2-5
CDR3 DNA: TGTGCCAGCAGGATGGGACTAGCGGGAGCGGGGACCCAGTACTTC
CDR3 protein: CASRMGLAGAGTQYF

V gene: TRBV19
clone size: -
D gene: -
J gene: TRBJ2-3
CDR3 DNA: TGTGCCAGTAGTTTCGGGTCCGAATCAGATACGCAGTATTTT
CDR3 protein: CASSFGSESDTQYF

V gene: TRBV27
clone size: -
D gene: -
J gene: TRBJ2-7
CDR3 DNA: TGTGCCAGTGGGTTACGCTCCTACGAGCAGTACTTC
CDR3 protein: CASGLRSYEQYF

V gene: TRBV11-3
clone size: -
D gene: -
J gene: TRBJ1-1
CDR3 DNA: TGTGCCAGCAGCCAAGGAGGTGCTAACACTGAAGCTTTCTTT
CDR3 protein: CASSQGGANTEAFF

V gene: TRBV7-6
clone size: -
D gene: -
J gene: TRBJ2-6
CDR3 DNA: TGTGCCAGCAGCCCATGGACTCCTACGGGCTCTGGGGCCAACGTCCTGACTTTC
CDR3 protein: CASSPWTPTGSGANVLTF

V gene: TRBV14
clone size: -
D gene: -
J gene: TRBJ2-2
CDR3 DNA: TGTGCCAGCAGCCTCGCAGGAGGCAGCGGGGAGCTGTTTTTT
CDR3 protein: CASSLAGGSGELFF

V gene: TRBV10-2
clone size: -
D gene: TRBD1
J gene: TRBJ2-2
CDR3 DNA: TGCGCCAGCAAAACCCGGGACAGGGGTTCCGGGGAGCTGTTTTTT
CDR3 protein: CASKTRDRGSGELFF

V gene: TRBV7-6
clone size: -
D gene: TRBD1
J gene: TRBJ1-2
CDR3 DNA: TGTGCCAGCAGCCCGCTAGGGACAGTCGGCTACACCTTC
CDR3 protein: CASSPLGTVGYTF

V gene: TRBV18
clone size: -
D gene: TRBD2
J gene: TRBJ2-2
CDR3 DNA: TGTGCCAGCTCACCCGGACTAGCGACCATCACCGGGGAGCTGTTTTTT
CDR3 protein: CASSPGLATITGELFF

V gene: TRBV18
clone size: -
D gene: -
J gene: TRBJ2-5
CDR3 DNA: TGTGCCAGCTCACCTGTCGCCTTTAAACCAGAGACCCAGTACTTC
CDR3 protein: CASSPVAFKPETQYF

V gene: TRBV9
clone size: -
D gene: TRBD1
J gene: TRBJ2-1
CDR3 DNA: TGTGCCAGCAGCGTAACCGGGACAGCCAACAATGAGCAGTTCTTC
CDR3 protein: CASSVTGTANNEQFF

V gene: TRBV15
clone size: -
D gene: TRBD1
J gene: TRBJ2-4
CDR3 DNA: TGTGCCACCAGCAGAGATCCTCCGGGACAGGGTGGGAAAAACATTCAGTACTTC
CDR3 protein: CATSRDPPGQGGKNIQYF

V gene: TRBV6-5
clone size: -
D gene: -
J gene: TRBJ1-3
CDR3 DNA: TGTGCCAGCAGTTACTCGACACCTAAGGGAAACACCATATATTTT
CDR3 protein: CASSYSTPKGNTIYF

V gene: TRBV27
clone size: -
D gene: TRBD2
J gene: TRBJ2-7
CDR3 DNA: TGTGCCAGCACCATGATGGGCAGCGGGAGTATCTACGAGCAGTACTTC
CDR3 protein: CASTMMGSGSIYEQYF

V gene: TRBV7-7
clone size: -
D gene: TRBD2
J gene: TRBJ2-3
CDR3 DNA: TGTGCCAGCAGTAAGACTAGCGGGAGAGATACGCAGTATTTT
CDR3 protein: CASSKTSGRDTQYF